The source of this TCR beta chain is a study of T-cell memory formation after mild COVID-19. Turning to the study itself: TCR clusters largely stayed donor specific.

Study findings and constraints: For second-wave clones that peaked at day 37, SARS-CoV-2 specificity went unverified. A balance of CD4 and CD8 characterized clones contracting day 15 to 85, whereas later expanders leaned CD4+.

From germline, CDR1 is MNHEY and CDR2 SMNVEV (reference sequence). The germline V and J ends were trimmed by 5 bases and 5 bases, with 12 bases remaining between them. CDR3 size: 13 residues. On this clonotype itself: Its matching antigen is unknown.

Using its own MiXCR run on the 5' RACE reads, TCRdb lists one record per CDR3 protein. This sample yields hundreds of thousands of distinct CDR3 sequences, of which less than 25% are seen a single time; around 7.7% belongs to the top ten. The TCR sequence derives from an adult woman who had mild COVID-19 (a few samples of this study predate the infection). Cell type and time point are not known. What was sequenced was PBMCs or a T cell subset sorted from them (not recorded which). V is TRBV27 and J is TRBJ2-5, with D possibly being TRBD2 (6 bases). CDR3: CASSERAGETQYF. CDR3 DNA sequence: TGTGCCAGCAGTGAGAGGGCGGGGGAGACCCAGTACTTC.